This T cell receptor beta chain comes out of a study of blood T cell repertoires in COVID-19. The overall study: The United States, Italy and Spain provided the acute and convalescent COVID-19 samples. PBMCs, B-cell-depleted T cells, or T cells were the source of the cDNA or gDNA that made up the material.

CDR1 is LNHDA, CDR2 SQIVND, per germline (reference sequence). The junction had 14 bases not matched to a gene; V was cut back by 5 bases and J by 6 bases. The CDR3 length is 17 residues. The table lists this clone with a count of one. Per the original methods: Reference gene primer amplification gave estimated nucleated cell counts. Using immunoSEQ multiplex PCR, the repertoire was profiled, and TCRdb retains in-frame clones only, with some absent. V and J calls plus clone size are reproduced from that table; the DNA served to infer D and trimming. This table holds around 100,000 clones, about 91% found once.

The TCR originated in a man aged 18 to 35 with acute or convalescent COVID-19. The specimen was peripheral blood. V gene TRBV19 combines with J gene TRBJ2-1, with TRBD1 matching 9 bases. DNA of the CDR3: TGTGCCAGTAGTTCCCCGTTCGACAGGGGGTATTTCAATGAGCAGTTCTTC. Its translation is CASSSPFDRGYFNEQFF.